This T cell receptor (beta chain) stems from a study of cytomegalovirus exposure and HLA in healthy donors. Overall study context: Membership in the Caucasian-associated ancestry cluster was found for around four fifths of 300 to 500 genotyped donors.

Concerning this clone: Its antigen is not known.

Amplification used 60 Vbeta primers and 13 Jbeta primers. The repertoire was sequenced with immunoSEQ multiplex PCR; TCRdb's copy has only in-frame clones and lacks some. This listing includes 70,000 to 90,000 clones. There are 17 residues in the CDR3. The V gene's germline CDR1 is PRHDT and CDR2 FYEKMQ (reference sequence). V shed 5 bases and J 8 bases; nucleotides not matched to a gene: 16. Study results and caveats: A later analysis reported that several of the most significant clusters appeared to be linked to common viral pathogens, among them Epstein-Barr virus. For most TCR beta V segments, an earlier analysis put the productive rate at about 87% or about 30% of the time.

The specimen sequenced was PBMCs. The sequence came from a man in his late teens or twenties in good health and CMV-seropositive. The J gene is TRBJ2-1, the V gene TRBV13, with 9 bases identical to TRBD2. CDR3: CASSPDSRPSGADEQFF. The DNA for the CDR3 is TGTGCCAGCAGCCCCGATAGTAGACCTAGCGGGGCCGATGAGCAGTTCTTC.